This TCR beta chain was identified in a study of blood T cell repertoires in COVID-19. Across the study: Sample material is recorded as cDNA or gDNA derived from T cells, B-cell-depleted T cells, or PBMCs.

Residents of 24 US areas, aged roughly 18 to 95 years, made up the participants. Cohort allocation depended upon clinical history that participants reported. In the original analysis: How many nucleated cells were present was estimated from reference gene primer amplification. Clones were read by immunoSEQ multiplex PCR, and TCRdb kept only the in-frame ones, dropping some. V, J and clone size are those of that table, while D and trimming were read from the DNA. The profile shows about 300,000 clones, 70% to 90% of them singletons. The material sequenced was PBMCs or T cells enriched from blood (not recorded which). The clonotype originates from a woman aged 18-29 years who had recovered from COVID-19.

The CDR3 nucleotides are TGTGCCAGCTCACCAGCGGGCGGCGGGGCCTCCGATACGCAGTATTTT. Encoded protein: CASSPAGGGASDTQYF. The chain has TRBV18 and TRBJ2-3; weak D call: TRBD2 (6 bases). The germline V gene has CDR1 KGHSH and CDR2 LQKENI. V was shortened by 2 bases and J by 6 bases, with 18 bases between the two germline ends. This CDR3 has 16 residues.